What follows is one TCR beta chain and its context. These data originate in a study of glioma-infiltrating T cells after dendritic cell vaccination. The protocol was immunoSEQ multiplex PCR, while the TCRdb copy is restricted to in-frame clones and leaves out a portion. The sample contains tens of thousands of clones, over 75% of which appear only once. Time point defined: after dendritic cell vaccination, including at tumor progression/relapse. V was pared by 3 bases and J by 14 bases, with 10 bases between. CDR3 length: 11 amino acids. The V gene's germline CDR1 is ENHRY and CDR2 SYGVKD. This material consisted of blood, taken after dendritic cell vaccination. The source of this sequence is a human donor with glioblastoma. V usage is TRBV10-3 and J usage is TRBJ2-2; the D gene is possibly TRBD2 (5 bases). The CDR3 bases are TGTGCCATCAGTGACAAGGACTCTCTGTTTTTT. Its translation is CAISDKDSLFF.